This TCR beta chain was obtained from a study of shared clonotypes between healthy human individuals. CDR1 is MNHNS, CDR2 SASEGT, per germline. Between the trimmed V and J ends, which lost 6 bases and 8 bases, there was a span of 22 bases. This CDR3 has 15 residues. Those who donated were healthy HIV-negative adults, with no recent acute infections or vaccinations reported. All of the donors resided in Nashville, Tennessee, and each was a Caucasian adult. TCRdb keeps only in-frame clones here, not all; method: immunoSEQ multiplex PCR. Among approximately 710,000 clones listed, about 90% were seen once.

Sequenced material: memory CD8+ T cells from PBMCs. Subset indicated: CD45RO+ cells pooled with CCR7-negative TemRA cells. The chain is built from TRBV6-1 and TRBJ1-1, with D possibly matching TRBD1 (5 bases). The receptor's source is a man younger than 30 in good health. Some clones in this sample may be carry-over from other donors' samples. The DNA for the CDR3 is TGTGCCAGCAGCCTCCCCGACAGTCTTCGGTTCGAAGCTTTCTTT. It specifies CASSLPDSLRFEAFF.